This T cell receptor (beta chain) was captured by sequencing in a study of blood T cell repertoires in COVID-19. Looked up from germline, CDR1 is SGHTA and CDR2 is FQGTGA. The V segment lost 4 bases and the J segment 0 bases; nucleotides outside the gene matches: 3. This CDR3 region has 15 residues. The protocol was immunoSEQ multiplex PCR, while the TCRdb copy is restricted to in-frame clones and leaves out a portion. There are 260,000 or so clones in the sample; about nine tenths occur only once, and roughly a sixth lies in the top ten. The sequenced sample consisted of PBMCs or T cells enriched from blood (not recorded which). This clonotype was sampled from a man younger than 35 who had recovered from COVID-19. The V and J genes are TRBV7-3 and TRBJ2-3, with 8 nucleotides matching TRBD2. This CDR3 reads CASSSSGSSTDTQYF. CDR3 nucleotide sequence: TGTGCCAGCAGCTCCAGCGGGAGTAGCACAGATACGCAGTATTTT.